The 14 T cell receptor beta chains in this list originate from one sample, sequenced in a study of human T cells and chemical hapten exposure. TCRdb analysed the RACE reads with MiXCR anew, one entry per CDR3 protein. The data contain a few hundred thousand distinct CDR3 sequences, about 6% of them singletons. Time point specified: patch test 2, 6 weeks after DPC sensitization. The treatment is: therapeutic diphenylcyclopropenone sensitization with weekly scalp DPC. Here the sequenced sample was whole blood, taken in connection with sensitization to the hapten diphenylcyclopropenone (DPC). These receptors all stem from a woman between 18 and 29 years old with alopecia areata. Some clones in this sample may be carry-over from other donors' samples.

This sequence joins TRBV6-5 and TRBJ2-7; the D gene could be TRBD1 or TRBD2 (5 bases each). Germline CDR1 MNHEY, CDR2 SVGAGI. The CDR3 is made up of 15 amino acids. Trimming pared 0 bases from V and 4 bases from J, leaving 13 bases between. CDR3 DNA sequence: TGTGCCAGCAGTTACTCGGAAGTCGGGGCTTACGAGCAGTACTTC. This gives the protein CASSYSEVGAYEQYF.

V is TRBV11-2 and J is TRBJ2-5; 14 bases match TRBD2. CDR1 SGHAT and CDR2 FQNNGV come from the germline V gene. CDR3 length: 16 residues. The ends lost 3 bases at V and 9 bases at J; junction bases unmatched: 9. CDR3 sequence reads: CASSFGTSGGRSAQYF. The CDR3 bases are TGTGCCAGCAGCTTCGGGACTAGCGGGGGAAGAAGTGCCCAGTACTTC.

The sample holds a few counts of this clonotype. V gene TRBV4-3 combines with J gene TRBJ1-2; D is perhaps TRBD1 (6 bases). Trimming left V 0 bases short and J 4 bases short, with 21 bases between. Looked up from germline, CDR1 is LGHNA and CDR2 is YSLEER. The CDR3 sequence is 18 residues long. The CDR3 DNA follows: TGCGCCAGCAGCCAAGATAGGGCGGGGGCGATAAGGGGCTATGGCTACACCTTC. Protein: CASSQDRAGAIRGYGYTF.

This clonotype was detected only a few times. In DNA, the CDR3 is TGTGCCAGCAGCTTACAAACTAGCCGAAGCACAGATACGCAGTATTTT. The encoded protein is CASSLQTSRSTDTQYF. This rearrangement joins TRBV7-2 to TRBJ2-3; TRBD2 might be the D (6 bases). CDR1 and CDR2 from the germline V gene are SGHTA and FQGNSA. V lost 2 bases, J lost 0 bases, and 12 bases lay in between. The CDR3 has 16 residues.

Many counts were recorded for this clonotype. This rearrangement joins TRBV18 to TRBJ1-1; D unclear. Germline CDR1 reads KGHSH; CDR2 reads LQKENI. V was shortened by 2 bases and J by 5 bases, with 15 bases between the two germline ends. The CDR3 is 15 amino acids. CDR3 DNA sequence: TGTGCCAGCTCACCAGTCCAGTATGAAGGGACTGAAGCTTTCTTT. The encoded protein is CASSPVQYEGTEAFF. The variable domain in full, with the rest retrieved from reference TRBV18 and TRBJ1-1, is NAGVMQNPRHLVRRRGQEARLRCSPMKGHSHVYWYRQLPEEGLKFMVYLQKENIIDESGMPKERFSAEFPKEGPSILRIQQVVRGDSAAYFCASSPVQYEGTEAFFGQGTRLTVV.

This clonotype is medium-sized in the sample. CDR3 nucleotides: TGTGCCATCAGTGAGGGGGGCGGTCCAGATACGCAGTATTTT. It translates to CAISEGGGPDTQYF. This chain uses TRBV10-3 with TRBJ2-3; D may be TRBD1 (6 bases). The CDR3 consists of 14 residues. The germline V and J ends were trimmed by 2 bases and 4 bases, with 10 bases remaining between them. Germline V gene sequence: CDR1 ENHRY, CDR2 SYGVKD.

This clonotype was seen at least ten times. One junction end disagrees with the germline gene, perhaps due to a read error. CDR3 residues: CASTSRGMANEELFF. The DNA of the CDR3 is TGCGCCAGCACTTCCAGGGGGATGGCTAATGAAGAACTGTTTTTT. This rearrangement joins TRBV5-1 to TRBJ1-4, with 7 bases that match TRBD1. Per the germline V gene, CDR1 is SGHRS and CDR2 is YFSETQ. The CDR3 runs 15 residues.

This clonotype was recorded at least ten times. V and J are TRBV7-9 and TRBJ1-2; D may be TRBD1 (6 bases). This CDR3 comprises 15 residues. V was shortened by 5 bases and J by 6 bases, with 19 bases between the two germline ends. Germline CDR1 SEHNR, CDR2 FQNEAQ (reference sequence). Written as DNA, the CDR3 is TGTGCCAGCAGCGTACAAACAGGGTCTGTGAATGGCTACACCTTC. Translating gives CASSVQTGSVNGYTF.

This clonotype was seen at least ten times. The chain employs TRBV19 and TRBJ1-1; possible D gene TRBD1, 5 bases. The germline V gene encodes CDR1 LNHDA and CDR2 SQIVND (reference sequence). Between the trimmed V and J ends, which lost 7 bases and 5 bases, there was a span of 20 bases. The CDR3 has 15 amino acids. CDR3 region: CASKVDTREITEAFF. Here the CDR3 DNA reads TGTGCCAGTAAGGTGGACACCAGGGAGATTACTGAAGCTTTCTTT.

In this sample, this clonotype turned up many times. The rearrangement joins TRBV27 to TRBJ1-3, with a weak D call TRBD1 (6 bases). The length of the CDR3 is 15 residues. Germline V gene lookup returns CDR1 MNHEY and CDR2 SMNVEV (reference sequence). The V end lost 2 bases, the J end lost 2 bases, and 10 bases lay between the germline ends. In DNA, the CDR3 is TGTGCCAGCAGTTTAAGAGGGGGTCCTGGAAACACCATATATTTT. Translation gives CASSLRGGPGNTIYF.

The CDR3 region has the DNA TGTGCCAGCAGCTTAGTGGATTTCTATGGCTACACCTTC. Protein: CASSLVDFYGYTF. This sequence joins TRBV7-2 and TRBJ1-2; no reliable D call. Deletions cut 1 base from V and 4 bases from J, with 7 bases between. CDR1 and CDR2 (germline): SGHTA, FQGNSA. This CDR3 has 13 residues.

This clonotype appeared a few times. The V call is TRBV6-2 or TRBV6-3, the J call TRBJ1-5, with D perhaps matching TRBD1 (5 bases). The length of the CDR3 is 15 residues. CDR1 and CDR2 (germline): MNHEY, SVGEGT. V shed 8 bases and J shed 3 bases, with 17 bases lying between them. Here the CDR3 DNA reads TGTGCCAGCCTCACCGCGCAGGGCCTCAATCAGCCCCAGCATTTT. Translating gives CASLTAQGLNQPQHF.

This chain connects TRBV13 to TRBJ2-1, with 7 bases identical to TRBD2. With 5 bases clipped from V and 6 bases from J, the junction kept 10 bases outside the gene matches. Germline values: CDR1 PRHDT, CDR2 FYEKMQ (reference sequence). This CDR3 region has 15 residues. In DNA form, the CDR3 reads TGTGCCAGCAGCGCTAGCGGTGACGGTAGCAATGAGCAGTTCTTC. As protein: CASSASGDGSNEQFF.

This clonotype was counted many times. CDR3 DNA: TGCGCCAGCAGCCAAGCTTTTGTCGGCCAGACTAACTATGGCTACACCTTC. It specifies CASSQAFVGQTNYGYTF. This chain connects TRBV4-3 to TRBJ1-2, with D unresolved. CDR1 and CDR2 from the germline V gene are LGHNA and YSLEER. V lost 1 base and J 0 bases, leaving 15 bases between the germline ends. The length of the CDR3 is 17 residues.